This T cell receptor (beta chain) was profiled in a study of sequential checkpoint blockade in melanoma. Background on the study: First-line arms were nivolumab then ipilimumab, or the reverse, randomized 1:1. Matched biopsies came pretreatment and at week 13 for some 22 patients. Study-wide points: In arm A, pretreatment tumor clonality was associated with response. Clinical benefit was about 30 times likelier when tumor T-cell fraction and clonality increased.

The treatment was: randomized to nivolumab then ipilimumab (arm A) or the reverse (arm B). This CDR3 spans 15 amino acids. CDR1 and CDR2 (germline): MGHDK, SYGVNS. V lost 4 bases to trimming and J lost 5 bases; unmatched junction nucleotides: 6. TCRdb's copy holds only in-frame clones and misses some; the assay was immunoSEQ multiplex PCR. In the table there are 9,500 to 15,000 clones, 20% to 30% of which are singletons. With respect to this clone: The antigen is unknown.

This receptor was obtained from a human donor with melanoma. This sequence joins TRBV25-1 and TRBJ1-5; 9 bases map to TRBD1. Sample: tumor tissue (inferred from file names), taken from a patient given nivolumab and ipilimumab in sequence. CDR3 region: CASSGGQGIYQPQHF. DNA for the CDR3: TGTGCCAGCAGTGGGGGACAGGGTATTTATCAGCCCCAGCATTTT.